Shown below are 14 T cell receptor beta chains from a single sample sequenced in a study of blood T cell repertoires in COVID-19. The repertoire was sequenced with immunoSEQ multiplex PCR; TCRdb's copy has only in-frame clones and lacks some. Here the sample spans 250,000 to 300,000 clones, 70% to 90% being singletons. The sequenced material came from peripheral blood. The receptor set was obtained from a woman between 65 and 79 years old with acute or convalescent COVID-19.

The chain couples TRBV18 to TRBJ1-1; 7 positions match TRBD1. V trimming: 5 bases; J trimming: 10 bases; junction bases outside the gene matches: 7. CDR1 and CDR2 (germline): KGHSH, LQKENI. The CDR3 extends over 12 amino acids. The CDR3 DNA sequence: TGTGCCAGCTCAGCCAGACAGGGCGGAGCTTTCTTT. It specifies CASSARQGGAFF.

V usage is TRBV6-5 and J usage is TRBJ2-2; D is uncertain. The CDR3 runs to 12 residues. V was trimmed by 7 bases and J by 0 bases, leaving 3 bases between them. Per the germline V gene, CDR1 is MNHEY and CDR2 is SVGAGI. CDR3 DNA sequence: TGTGCCAGCACATCGAACACCGGGGAGCTGTTTTTT. It specifies CASTSNTGELFF.

This chain connects TRBV7-3 to TRBJ1-5; TRBD1 matches at 9 bases. The CDR3 has 14 residues. With 6 bases clipped from V and 6 bases from J, the junction kept 6 bases outside the gene matches. The germline gives CDR1 SGHTA, CDR2 FQGTGA. CDR3 bases: TGTGCCAGCAGATTCGGACAGGGGCGTCAGCCCCAGCATTTT. This encodes CASRFGQGRQPQHF.

CDR3 sequence: CASNRGDYGYTF. The CDR3 nucleotides read TGTGCCAGTAACAGGGGCGACTATGGCTACACCTTC. This sequence joins TRBV19 and TRBJ1-2, with 7 bases fitting TRBD1. This CDR3 comprises 12 residues. J lost 3 bases, V lost 7 bases, and 2 bases had no gene match. Germline values: CDR1 LNHDA, CDR2 SQIVND (reference sequence).

The chain uses TRBV5-1 and TRBJ2-7; the match to TRBD1 covers 9 bases. This CDR3 comprises 13 residues. V gave up 5 bases and J gave up 3 bases; unmatched junction bases: 3. Looked up from germline, CDR1 is SGHRS and CDR2 is YFSETQ. The CDR3: CASSSTGGYEQYF. In DNA form, the CDR3 reads TGCGCCAGCAGTTCGACAGGGGGCTACGAGCAGTACTTC.

The chain combines TRBV14 with TRBJ2-3; 10 nucleotides line up with TRBD1. The V gene end was trimmed by 5 bases and the J gene end by 1 base; junction bases not matched to a gene: 12. Germline V gene lookup returns CDR1 SGHDN and CDR2 FVKESK. The CDR3 runs 18 residues. DNA for the CDR3: TGTGCCAGCAGCTGGGGGCGTCGCGGGACAGGGGGCACAGATACGCAGTATTTT. Its translation: CASSWGRRGTGGTDTQYF.

There are a few counts of this clone. The gene calls are TRBV20-1 and TRBJ1-2; tentative D call: TRBD1 (5 bases). Germline CDR1 and CDR2: DFQATT and SNEGSKA (reference sequence). This CDR3 region has 14 residues. Between the trimmed V and J ends, which lost 3 bases and 4 bases, there was a span of 15 bases. The CDR3 DNA reads as TGCAGTGCTAGTCAATCGGGCGGGGCCTATGGCTACACCTTC. Amino acid sequence: CSASQSGGAYGYTF.

This clone was counted only a few times. The J gene is TRBJ1-1, the V gene TRBV3-1 (or the pseudogene TRBV3-2); TRBD1 matches 7 bases. After removal of 4 bases from V and 3 bases from J, the junction contained 5 bases not matched to a gene. Per germline, CDR1 LGHDT and CDR2 YNNKEL (reference sequence). The CDR3 is made up of 14 amino acids. The CDR3, as DNA: TGTGCCAGCAGCCTCCGGGACAGATACACTGAAGCTTTCTTT. Its translation is CASSLRDRYTEAFF.

The J gene is TRBJ2-7, the V gene TRBV28; the D gene is possibly TRBD1 (6 bases). Between the trimmed V and J ends, which lost 6 bases and 3 bases, there was a span of 9 bases. The CDR3 has 12 amino acids. Germline V gene sequence: CDR1 MDHEN, CDR2 SYDVKM. The CDR3 bases are TGTGCCAGCAGGGACAGTCTCTACGAGCAGTACTTC. As protein: CASRDSLYEQYF. The full variable domain, in which reference TRBV28 and TRBJ2-7 provide the parts outside the CDR3, is DVKVTQSSRYLVKRTGEKVFLECVQDMDHENMFWYRQDPGLGLRLIYFSYDVKMKEKGDIPEGYSVSREKKERFSLILESASTNQTSMYLCASRDSLYEQYFGPGTRLTVT.

The J gene is TRBJ1-5, the V gene TRBV5-1; D not certain. V lost 0 bases and J 7 bases, leaving 5 bases between the germline ends. Germline CDR1 is SGHRS and CDR2 is YFSETQ. The CDR3 length is 12 residues. CDR3 sequence: CASSLAGQPQHF. For the CDR3, the DNA is TGCGCCAGCAGCTTGGCCGGGCAGCCCCAGCATTTT.

This chain connects TRBV3-1 (or the pseudogene TRBV3-2) to TRBJ1-1; the match to TRBD1 covers 7 bases. Unmatched junction bases numbered 6, after V lost 4 bases and J lost 1 base. This CDR3 is 15 amino acids long. Germline V gene sequence: CDR1 LGHDT, CDR2 YNNKEL (reference sequence). CDR3 residues: CASSPGQDPNTEAFF. The CDR3 nucleotides read TGTGCCAGCAGCCCCGGACAGGACCCGAACACTGAAGCTTTCTTT.

The V call is TRBV25-1, the J call TRBJ2-5, with 8 positions matching TRBD2. The CDR3 runs 13 residues. Germline V gives CDR1 MGHDK, CDR2 SYGVNS. The V segment lost 6 bases and the J segment 1 base; nucleotides outside the gene matches: 1. The CDR3 loop is CASRSGGQETQYF. The CDR3 DNA reads as TGTGCCAGCAGGAGCGGGGGCCAAGAGACCCAGTACTTC.

This chain joins TRBV5-5 and TRBJ2-1, with D unresolved. The germline V gene encodes CDR1 SGHKS and CDR2 YYEKEE (reference sequence). Trimming shortened V by 6 bases and J by 0 bases, and 16 bases separated the two germline ends. This CDR3 is 16 amino acids long. CDR3 sequence (DNA): TGTGCCAGCACTCCAATTACGGGTAGCTCCTACAATGAGCAGTTCTTC. This translates into CASTPITGSSYNEQFF.

V and J are TRBV5-6 and TRBJ1-2, with a tentative D call TRBD1 (5 bases). The CDR3 consists of 14 residues. The ends were cut back, 4 bases at V and 4 bases at J, with 14 bases in the middle. Looked up from germline, CDR1 is SGHDT and CDR2 is YYEEEE. CDR3 protein: CASSLDRPAYGYTF. CDR3 sequence (DNA): TGTGCCAGCAGCCTAGACAGACCGGCCTATGGCTACACCTTC. Supplemented by reference TRBV5-6 and TRBJ1-2, the full variable domain reads DAGVTQSPTHLIKTRGQQVTLRCSPKSGHDTVSWYQQALGQGPQFIFQYYEEEERQRGNFPDRFSGHQFPNYSSELNVNALLLGDSALYLCASSLDRPAYGYTFGSGTRLTVV.